Reported below is one TCR beta chain. The data derive from a study of blood T cells in healthy people across ages. For the second PCR, which ran for about 6 to 12 cycles, a sample-barcoded 5' primer and a J-beta primer mix were used. Each CDR3 protein gets one entry after TCRdb re-called the 5' RACE reads with MiXCR. In the table there are more than 650,000 distinct CDR3 sequences, roughly 24% of which are singletons. The germline V gene has CDR1 LGHNT and CDR2 FRNRAP. CDR3 size: 13 residues. V shed 0 bases, J shed 7 bases, and the junction held 3 bases outside the gene matches. The data were also submitted as part of a second study, on T cells of mothers and their children.

Material for sequencing was blood. The TCR comes from a boy younger than 18 in good health. V and J are TRBV12-5 and TRBJ2-7; 7 nucleotides match TRBD1. The CDR3 DNA reads TGTGCTAGTGGTTTGGTAGACAGGGTGGAGCAGTACTTC. Translating gives CASGLVDRVEQYF. Supplemented by reference TRBV12-5 and TRBJ2-7, the full variable domain reads DARVTQTPRHKVTEMGQEVTMRCQPILGHNTVFWYRQTMMQGLELLAYFRNRAPLDDSGMPKDRFSAEMPDATLATLKIQPSEPRDSAVYFCASGLVDRVEQYFGPGTRLTVT.